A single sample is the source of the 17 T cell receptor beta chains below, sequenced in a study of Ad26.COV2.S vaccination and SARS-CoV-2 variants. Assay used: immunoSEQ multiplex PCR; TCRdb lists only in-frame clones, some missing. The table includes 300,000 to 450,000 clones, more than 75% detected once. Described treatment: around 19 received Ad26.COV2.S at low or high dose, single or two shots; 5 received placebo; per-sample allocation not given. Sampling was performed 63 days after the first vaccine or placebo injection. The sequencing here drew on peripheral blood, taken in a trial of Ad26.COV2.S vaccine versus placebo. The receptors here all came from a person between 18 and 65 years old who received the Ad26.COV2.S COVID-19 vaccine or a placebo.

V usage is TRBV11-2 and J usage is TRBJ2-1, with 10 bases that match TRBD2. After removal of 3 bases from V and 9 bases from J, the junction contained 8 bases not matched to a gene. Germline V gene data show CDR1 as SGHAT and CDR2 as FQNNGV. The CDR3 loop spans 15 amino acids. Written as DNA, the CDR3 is TGTGCCAGCAGCTTGAATCTAGCGGGAGTTAGTGAGCAGTTCTTC. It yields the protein CASSLNLAGVSEQFF.

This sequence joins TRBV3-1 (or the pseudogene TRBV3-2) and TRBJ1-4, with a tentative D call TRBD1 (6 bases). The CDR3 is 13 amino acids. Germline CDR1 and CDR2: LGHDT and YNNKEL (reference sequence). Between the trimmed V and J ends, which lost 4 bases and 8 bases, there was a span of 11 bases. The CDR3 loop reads CASSPSGAEKLFF. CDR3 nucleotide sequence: TGTGCCAGCAGCCCCTCGGGGGCCGAAAAACTGTTTTTT.

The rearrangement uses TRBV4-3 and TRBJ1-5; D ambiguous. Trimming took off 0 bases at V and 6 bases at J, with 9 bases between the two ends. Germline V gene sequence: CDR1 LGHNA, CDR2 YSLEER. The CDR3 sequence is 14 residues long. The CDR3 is CASSQDVGPQPQHF. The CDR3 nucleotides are TGCGCCAGCAGCCAAGATGTTGGGCCTCAGCCCCAGCATTTT.

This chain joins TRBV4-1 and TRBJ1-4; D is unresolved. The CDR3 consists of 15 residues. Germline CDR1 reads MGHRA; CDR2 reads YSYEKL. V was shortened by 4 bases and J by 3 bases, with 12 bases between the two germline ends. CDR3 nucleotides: TGCGCCAGCAGCCGAACAGAATCTTCTAATGAAAAACTGTTTTTT. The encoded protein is CASSRTESSNEKLFF.

Here the CDR3 reads CASSWSGREDNEQFF. In DNA form, the CDR3 reads TGCGCCAGCAGCTGGAGCGGGAGGGAAGACAATGAGCAGTTCTTC. This rearrangement joins TRBV5-1 to TRBJ2-1, with 10 bases aligning to TRBD2. CDR3 length: 15 amino acids. CDR1 and CDR2 (germline): SGHRS, YFSETQ. Losses at the gene ends were 3 bases for V and 5 bases for J; bases not matched to a gene: 5.

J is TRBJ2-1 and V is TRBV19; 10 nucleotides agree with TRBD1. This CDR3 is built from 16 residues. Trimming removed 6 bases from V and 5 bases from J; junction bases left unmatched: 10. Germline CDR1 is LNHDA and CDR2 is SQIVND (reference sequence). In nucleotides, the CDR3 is TGTGCCAGTAGCTGGATGACAGGGGGCGAGGACAATGAGCAGTTCTTC. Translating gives CASSWMTGGEDNEQFF.

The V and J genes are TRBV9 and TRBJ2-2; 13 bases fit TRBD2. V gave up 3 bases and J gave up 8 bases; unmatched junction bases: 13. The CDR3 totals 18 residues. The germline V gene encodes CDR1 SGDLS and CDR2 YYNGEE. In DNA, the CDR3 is TGTGCCAGCAGCGCCAGCCAACTTACTAGCGGGAGGGGAGGGGAGCTGTTTTTT. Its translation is CASSASQLTSGRGGELFF.

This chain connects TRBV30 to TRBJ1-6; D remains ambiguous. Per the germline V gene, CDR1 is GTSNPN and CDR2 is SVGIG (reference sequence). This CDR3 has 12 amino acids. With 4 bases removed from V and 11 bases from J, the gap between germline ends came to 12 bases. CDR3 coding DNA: TGTGCCTGGACCGGGGTCGATGCACCCCTCCACTTT. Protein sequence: CAWTGVDAPLHF.

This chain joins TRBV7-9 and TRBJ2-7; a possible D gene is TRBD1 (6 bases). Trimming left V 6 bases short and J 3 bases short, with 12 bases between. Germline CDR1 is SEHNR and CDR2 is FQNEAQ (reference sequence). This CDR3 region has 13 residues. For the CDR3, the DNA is TGTGCCAGCAGATTCGACAGGAGCTACGAGCAGTACTTC. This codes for CASRFDRSYEQYF. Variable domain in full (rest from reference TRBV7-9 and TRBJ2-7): DTGVSQNPRHKITKRGQNVTFRCDPISEHNRLYWYRQTLGQGPEFLTYFQNEAQLEKSRLLSDRFSAERPKGSFSTLEIQRTEQGDSAMYLCASRFDRSYEQYFGPGTRLTVT.

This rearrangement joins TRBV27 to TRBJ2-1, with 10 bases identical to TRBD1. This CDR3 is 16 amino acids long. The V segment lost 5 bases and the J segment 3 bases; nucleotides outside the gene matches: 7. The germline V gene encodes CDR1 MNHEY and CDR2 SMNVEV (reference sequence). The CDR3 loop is CASSPGTGASYNEQFF. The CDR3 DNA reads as TGTGCCAGCAGTCCCGGGACAGGGGCGAGCTACAATGAGCAGTTCTTC.

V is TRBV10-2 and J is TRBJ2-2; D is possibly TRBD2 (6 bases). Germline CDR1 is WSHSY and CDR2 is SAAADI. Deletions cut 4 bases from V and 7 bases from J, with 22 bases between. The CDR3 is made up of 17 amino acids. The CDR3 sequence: CASSGLITEGLSGELFF. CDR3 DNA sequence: TGCGCCAGCAGTGGACTCATCACGGAGGGCCTAAGCGGGGAGCTGTTTTTT.

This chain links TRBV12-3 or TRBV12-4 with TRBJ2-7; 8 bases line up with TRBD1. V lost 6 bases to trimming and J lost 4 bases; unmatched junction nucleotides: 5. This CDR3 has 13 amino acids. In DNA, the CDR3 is TGTGCCAGCAGCGAGACAGGGGTGTACGAGCAGTACTTC. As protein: CASSETGVYEQYF.

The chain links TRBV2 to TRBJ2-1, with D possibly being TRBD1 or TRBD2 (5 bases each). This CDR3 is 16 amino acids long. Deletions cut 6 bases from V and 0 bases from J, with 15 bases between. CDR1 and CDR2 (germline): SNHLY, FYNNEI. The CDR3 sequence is CASSPRDGSSYNEQFF. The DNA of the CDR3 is TGTGCCAGCAGCCCCCGGGACGGCAGCTCCTACAATGAGCAGTTCTTC.

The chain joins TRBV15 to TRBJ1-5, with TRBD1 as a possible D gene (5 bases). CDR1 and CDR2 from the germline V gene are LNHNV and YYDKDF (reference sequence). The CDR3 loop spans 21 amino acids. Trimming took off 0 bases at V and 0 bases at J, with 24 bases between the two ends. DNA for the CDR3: TGTGCCACCAGCAGAGATCTGAGGGGTAGTGGAGCGGGAAATAGCAATCAGCCCCAGCATTTT. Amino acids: CATSRDLRGSGAGNSNQPQHF.

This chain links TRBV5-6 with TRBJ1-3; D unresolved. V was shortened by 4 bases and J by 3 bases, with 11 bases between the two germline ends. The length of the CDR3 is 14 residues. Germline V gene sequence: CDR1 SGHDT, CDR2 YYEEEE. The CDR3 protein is CASSALGNGNTIYF. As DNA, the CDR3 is TGTGCCAGCAGCGCTCTAGGGAATGGAAACACCATATATTTT.

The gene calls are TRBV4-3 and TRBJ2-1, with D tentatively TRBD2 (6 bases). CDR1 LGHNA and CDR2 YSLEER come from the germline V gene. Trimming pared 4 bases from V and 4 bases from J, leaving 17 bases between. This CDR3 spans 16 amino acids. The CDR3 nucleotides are TGCGCCAGCAGCCCCCGGGGGACCGCACAGTACAATGAGCAGTTCTTC. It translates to CASSPRGTAQYNEQFF.

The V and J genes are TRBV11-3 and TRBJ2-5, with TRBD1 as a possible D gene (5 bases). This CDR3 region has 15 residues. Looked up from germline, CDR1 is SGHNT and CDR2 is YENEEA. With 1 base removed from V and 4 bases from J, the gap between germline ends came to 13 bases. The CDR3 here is CASSLAGQSGETQYF. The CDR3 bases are TGTGCCAGCAGCTTAGCAGGGCAAAGTGGAGAGACCCAGTACTTC.